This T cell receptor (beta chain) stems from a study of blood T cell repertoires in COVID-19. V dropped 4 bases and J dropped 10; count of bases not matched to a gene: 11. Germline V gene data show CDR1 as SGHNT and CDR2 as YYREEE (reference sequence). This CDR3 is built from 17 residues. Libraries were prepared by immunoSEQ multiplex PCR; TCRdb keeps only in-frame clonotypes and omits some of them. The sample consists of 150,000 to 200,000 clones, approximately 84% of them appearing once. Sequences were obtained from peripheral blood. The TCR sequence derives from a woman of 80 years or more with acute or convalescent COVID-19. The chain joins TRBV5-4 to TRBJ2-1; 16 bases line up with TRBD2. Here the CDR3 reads CASSPGTSGRDANEQFF. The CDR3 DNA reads TGTGCCAGCAGCCCTGGGACTAGCGGGAGGGACGCGAACGAGCAGTTCTTC.